The 13 T cell receptor beta chains below come from one sample, sequenced in a study of shared clonotypes between healthy human individuals. TCRdb keeps only in-frame clones here, not all; method: immunoSEQ multiplex PCR. The sample yields about a million clones, approximately 76% seen once. Sequenced input: memory CD4+ T cells sorted from blood. Described subset: CD45RA-negative fraction. The receptor source for this set is a man between 18 and 35 years old in good health.

V usage is TRBV5-4 and J usage is TRBJ1-2; D unresolved. The CDR3 loop spans 14 amino acids. The V end was cut by 0 bases, the J end by 2 bases, with 8 bases between. Germline V gene sequence: CDR1 SGHNT, CDR2 YYREEE (reference sequence). CDR3: CASSLVSSNYGYTF. The DNA of the CDR3 is TGTGCCAGCAGCTTGGTCAGTAGCAACTATGGCTACACCTTC. Full variable domain (outside the CDR3, taken from reference TRBV5-4 and TRBJ1-2): ETGVTQSPTHLIKTRGQQVTLRCSSQSGHNTVSWYQQALGQGPQFIFQYYREEENGRGNFPPRFSGLQFPNYSSELNVNALELDDSALYLCASSLVSSNYGYTFGSGTRLTVV.

V gene TRBV6-5 combines with J gene TRBJ1-2; no reliable D call. V was clipped by 5 bases and J by 8 bases, with 18 bases between them. Germline lookup yields CDR1 MNHEY and CDR2 SVGAGI. The CDR3 has 14 amino acids. As DNA, the CDR3 is TGTGCCAGCAGTAAGACCTCAGGCCCAAGGGGCTACACCTTC. As protein: CASSKTSGPRGYTF.

This chain uses TRBV7-9 with TRBJ1-6; maybe TRBD1 (5 bases). Germline CDR1 SEHNR, CDR2 FQNEAQ (reference sequence). CDR3 size: 14 residues. The ends were cut back, 3 bases at V and 6 bases at J, with 9 bases in the middle. CDR3 DNA: TGTGCCAGCAGCTTGCGTCAGGGTAATTCACCCCTCCACTTT. Encoded protein: CASSLRQGNSPLHF.

The sample holds a few counts of this clone. This chain links TRBV18 with TRBJ2-7; D gene uncertain. Trimming removed 6 bases from V and 3 bases from J, with 21 bases in between. This CDR3 has 16 amino acids. Per the germline V gene, CDR1 is KGHSH and CDR2 is LQKENI. The CDR3: CASSPPSTARSYEQYF. The CDR3 DNA reads as TGTGCCAGCTCCCCGCCCTCGACGGCAAGGAGCTACGAGCAGTACTTC.

In the case of this clone: At one end, the junction sequence differs from germline, possibly due to a read error. The rearrangement joins TRBV27 to TRBJ1-6, with a tentative D call TRBD1 (5 bases). Germline CDR1 is MNHEY and CDR2 is SMNVEV (reference sequence). This CDR3 has 17 residues. The CDR3 region is CASSLTPGRTYNSPPHF. The CDR3 coding sequence is TGTGCCAGCAGTTTAACGCCGGGACGGACCTATAATTCACCCCCCCACTTT.

The rearrangement links TRBV15 to TRBJ1-6; 8 nucleotides match TRBD1. The CDR3 has 14 amino acids. J lost 7 bases, V lost 3 bases, and 2 bases had no gene match. Germline V gives CDR1 LNHNV, CDR2 YYDKDF (reference sequence). The CDR3 loop reads CATSRGQENSPLHF. Written as DNA, the CDR3 is TGTGCCACCAGCAGGGGACAGGAGAATTCACCCCTCCACTTT.

The CDR3 loop reads CAISERGSVAYEQYF. CDR3 nucleotide sequence: TGTGCCATCAGTGAGCGGGGTAGCGTAGCCTACGAGCAGTACTTC. This chain joins TRBV10-3 and TRBJ2-7, with a possible D match to TRBD2 (5 bases). There are 15 residues in the CDR3. The V end lost 2 bases, the J end lost 2 bases, and 13 bases lay between the germline ends. Germline CDR1 and CDR2: ENHRY and SYGVKD.

This chain connects TRBV12-2 to TRBJ2-7; the table gives TRBD1 as D, unverified against the DNA. TRBV12-2 is recorded as a pseudogene. CDR3 size: 10 residues. As DNA, the CDR3 is TGTACTTACCAGGGTCCCGAGCAGTACTTC. It yields the protein CTYQGPEQYF.

This chain joins TRBV10-2 and TRBJ2-7; no clear D. Germline V CDR1 and CDR2: WSHSY, SAAADI. CDR3 length: 12 amino acids. V dropped 6 bases and J dropped 2 bases, with 8 bases sitting between them. This CDR3 is CASSQRAYEQYF. CDR3 in DNA: TGCGCCAGCAGCCAACGTGCCTACGAGCAGTACTTC.

The V gene is TRBV4-1, the J gene TRBJ1-4; 8 bases align to TRBD1. With 1 base clipped from V and 6 bases from J, the junction kept 4 bases outside the gene matches. This CDR3 region has 15 residues. The germline gives CDR1 MGHRA, CDR2 YSYEKL. CDR3 in DNA: TGCGCCAGCAGCCAAGCAGACAGGGGTCATGAAAAACTGTTTTTT. Its protein product is CASSQADRGHEKLFF.

The chain combines TRBV2 with TRBJ2-7; D not certain. V dropped 7 bases and J dropped 4 bases, with 8 bases sitting between them. The CDR3 runs 11 residues. Looked up from germline, CDR1 is SNHLY and CDR2 is FYNNEI. The CDR3 loop reads CASTLQYEQYF. The CDR3, as DNA: TGTGCCAGCACTCTGCAGTACGAGCAGTACTTC.

The chain recombines TRBV28 with TRBJ2-7, with 10 bases matching TRBD2. The germline V gene has CDR1 MDHEN and CDR2 SYDVKM. Trimming at V came to 6 bases and at J to 4 bases, leaving 9 bases not matched to a gene. This CDR3 region has 15 residues. This CDR3 is CASRGPGTSVYEQYF. In DNA form, the CDR3 reads TGTGCCAGCAGAGGACCCGGGACTAGCGTGTACGAGCAGTACTTC.

This chain uses TRBV5-1 with TRBJ1-2; no clear D. Trimming took 2 bases from V and 3 from J, leaving 11 bases between them. Germline loops: CDR1 SGHRS, CDR2 YFSETQ. The CDR3 sequence is 14 residues long. CDR3 sequence reads: CASSFGGTDYGYTF. The DNA of the CDR3 is TGCGCCAGCAGCTTTGGAGGTACAGACTATGGCTACACCTTC.